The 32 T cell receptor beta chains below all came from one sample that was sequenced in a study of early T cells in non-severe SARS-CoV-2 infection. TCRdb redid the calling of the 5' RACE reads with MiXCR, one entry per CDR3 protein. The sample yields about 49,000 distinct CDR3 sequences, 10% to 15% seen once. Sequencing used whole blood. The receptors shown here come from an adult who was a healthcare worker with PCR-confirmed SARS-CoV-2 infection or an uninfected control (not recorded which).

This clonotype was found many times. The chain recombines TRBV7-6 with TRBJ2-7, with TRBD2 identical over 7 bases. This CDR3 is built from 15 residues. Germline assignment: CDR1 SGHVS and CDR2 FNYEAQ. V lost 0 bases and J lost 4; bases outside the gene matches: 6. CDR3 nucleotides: TGTGCCAGCAGCTTAGCTAGCGGGCCCCTTTACGAGCAGTACTTC. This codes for CASSLASGPLYEQYF.

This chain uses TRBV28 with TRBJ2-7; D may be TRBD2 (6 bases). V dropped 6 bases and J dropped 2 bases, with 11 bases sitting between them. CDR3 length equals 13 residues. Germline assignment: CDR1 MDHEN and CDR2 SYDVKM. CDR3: CASRGTGTYEQYF. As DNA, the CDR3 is TGTGCCAGCAGGGGGACTGGAACCTACGAGCAGTACTTC. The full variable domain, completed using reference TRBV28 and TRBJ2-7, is DVKVTQSSRYLVKRTGEKVFLECVQDMDHENMFWYRQDPGLGLRLIYFSYDVKMKEKGDIPEGYSVSREKKERFSLILESASTNQTSMYLCASRGTGTYEQYFGPGTRLTVT.

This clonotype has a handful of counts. The CDR3 reads CASSSGQDGNTIYF. CDR3 DNA sequence: TGTGCCAGCAGCTCCGGACAGGACGGAAACACCATATATTTT. The gene calls are TRBV9 and TRBJ1-3, with 7 positions matching TRBD1. Germline assignment: CDR1 SGDLS and CDR2 YYNGEE. V was pared by 4 bases and J by 4 bases, with 5 bases of the junction left unmatched. This CDR3 has 14 residues.

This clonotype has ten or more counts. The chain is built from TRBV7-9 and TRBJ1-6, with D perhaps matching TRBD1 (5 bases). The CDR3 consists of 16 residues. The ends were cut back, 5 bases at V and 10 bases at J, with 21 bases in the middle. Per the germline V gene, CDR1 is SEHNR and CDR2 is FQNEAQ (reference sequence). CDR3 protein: CASSPRGTGSGSPLHF. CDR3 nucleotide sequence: TGTGCCAGCAGCCCAAGAGGTACAGGCAGCGGATCACCCCTCCACTTT.

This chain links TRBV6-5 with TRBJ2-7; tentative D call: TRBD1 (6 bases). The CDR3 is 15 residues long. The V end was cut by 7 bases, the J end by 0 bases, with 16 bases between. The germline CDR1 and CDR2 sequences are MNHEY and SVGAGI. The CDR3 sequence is CASTLHRTASYEQYF. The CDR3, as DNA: TGTGCCAGCACCCTCCACCGGACAGCCTCCTACGAGCAGTACTTC.

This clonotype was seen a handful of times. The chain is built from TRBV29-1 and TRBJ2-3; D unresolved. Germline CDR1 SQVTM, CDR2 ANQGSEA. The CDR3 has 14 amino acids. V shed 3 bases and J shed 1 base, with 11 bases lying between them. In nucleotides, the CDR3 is TGCAGCGTTGATACGGAAGAGCGCACAGATACGCAGTATTTT. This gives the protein CSVDTEERTDTQYF.

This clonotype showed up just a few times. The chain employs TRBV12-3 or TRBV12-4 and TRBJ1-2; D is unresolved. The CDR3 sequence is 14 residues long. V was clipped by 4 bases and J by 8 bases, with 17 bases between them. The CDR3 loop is CASSSRKYPKGYTF. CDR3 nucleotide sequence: TGTGCCAGCAGTTCCAGGAAGTATCCCAAGGGCTACACCTTC.

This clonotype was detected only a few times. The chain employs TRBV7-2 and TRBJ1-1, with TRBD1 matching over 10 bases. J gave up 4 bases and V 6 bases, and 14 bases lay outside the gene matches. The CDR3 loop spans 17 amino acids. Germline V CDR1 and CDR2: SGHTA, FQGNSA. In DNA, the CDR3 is TGTGCCAGCAGACCCGGGACAGGGGTCATTGGTCGCACTGAAGCTTTCTTT. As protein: CASRPGTGVIGRTEAFF.

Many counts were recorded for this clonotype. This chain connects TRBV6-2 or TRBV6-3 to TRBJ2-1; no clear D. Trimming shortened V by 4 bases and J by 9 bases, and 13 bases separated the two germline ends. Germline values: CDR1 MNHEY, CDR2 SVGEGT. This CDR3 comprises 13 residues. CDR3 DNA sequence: TGTGCCAGCAGTTCCATCGACCCGGGTGAGCAGTTCTTC. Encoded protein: CASSSIDPGEQFF.

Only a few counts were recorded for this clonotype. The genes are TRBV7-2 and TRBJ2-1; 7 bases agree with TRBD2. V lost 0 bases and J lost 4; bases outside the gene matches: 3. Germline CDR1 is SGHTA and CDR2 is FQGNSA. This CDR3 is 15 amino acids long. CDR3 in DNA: TGTGCCAGCAGCTTAGCGGGAGGGTTTTACAATGAGCAGTTCTTC. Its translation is CASSLAGGFYNEQFF.

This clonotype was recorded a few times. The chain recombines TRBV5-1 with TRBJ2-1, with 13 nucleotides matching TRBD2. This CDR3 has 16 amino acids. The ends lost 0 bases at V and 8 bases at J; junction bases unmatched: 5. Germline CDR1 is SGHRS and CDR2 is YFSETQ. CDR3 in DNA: TGCGCCAGCAGCTTGGATGGGACTAGCGGGAACTATGAGCAGTTCTTC. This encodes CASSLDGTSGNYEQFF.

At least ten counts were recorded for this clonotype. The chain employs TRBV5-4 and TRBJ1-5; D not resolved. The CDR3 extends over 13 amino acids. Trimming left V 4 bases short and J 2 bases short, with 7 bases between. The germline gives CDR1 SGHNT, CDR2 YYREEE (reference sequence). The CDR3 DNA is TGTGCCAGCAGCCTAACGGGCAATCAGCCCCAGCATTTT. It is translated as CASSLTGNQPQHF. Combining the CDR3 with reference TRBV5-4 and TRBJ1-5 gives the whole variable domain ETGVTQSPTHLIKTRGQQVTLRCSSQSGHNTVSWYQQALGQGPQFIFQYYREEENGRGNFPPRFSGLQFPNYSSELNVNALELDDSALYLCASSLTGNQPQHFGDGTRLSIL.

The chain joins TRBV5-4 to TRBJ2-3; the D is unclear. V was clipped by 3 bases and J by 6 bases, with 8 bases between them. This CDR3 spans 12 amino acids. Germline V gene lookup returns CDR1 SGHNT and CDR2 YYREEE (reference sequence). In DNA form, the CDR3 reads TGTGCCAGCAGCTCACCCGGGGATACGCAGTATTTT. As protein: CASSSPGDTQYF.

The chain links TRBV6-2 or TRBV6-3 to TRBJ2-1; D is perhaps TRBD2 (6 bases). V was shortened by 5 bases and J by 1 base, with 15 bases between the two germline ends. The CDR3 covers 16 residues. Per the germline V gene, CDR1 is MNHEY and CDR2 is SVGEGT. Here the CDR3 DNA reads TGTGCCAGCAGTACTCCAACTGGGGGGTCCTACAATGAGCAGTTCTTC. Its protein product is CASSTPTGGSYNEQFF.

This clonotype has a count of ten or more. CDR3 nucleotide sequence: TGTGCCAGCAGGCGGGACGGTTTGAACACTGAAGCTTTCTTT. Translating gives CASRRDGLNTEAFF. The gene calls are TRBV7-2 and TRBJ1-1; D may be TRBD1 (5 bases). From germline, CDR1 is SGHTA and CDR2 FQGNSA. CDR3 length: 14 residues. V gave up 6 bases and J gave up 0 bases, with 11 bases separating them. The whole variable domain, filled in from reference TRBV7-2 and TRBJ1-1, reads GAGVSQSPSNKVTEKGKDVELRCDPISGHTALYWYRQSLGQGLEFLIYFQGNSAPDKSGLPSDRFSAERTGGSVSTLTIQRTQQEDSAVYLCASRRDGLNTEAFFGQGTRLTVV.

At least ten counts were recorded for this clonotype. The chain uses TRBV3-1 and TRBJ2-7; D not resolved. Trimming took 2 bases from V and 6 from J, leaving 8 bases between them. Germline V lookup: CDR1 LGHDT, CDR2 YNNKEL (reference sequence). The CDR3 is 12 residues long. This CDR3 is CASSQKVREQYF. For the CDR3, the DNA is TGTGCCAGCAGCCAAAAAGTGCGCGAGCAGTACTTC.

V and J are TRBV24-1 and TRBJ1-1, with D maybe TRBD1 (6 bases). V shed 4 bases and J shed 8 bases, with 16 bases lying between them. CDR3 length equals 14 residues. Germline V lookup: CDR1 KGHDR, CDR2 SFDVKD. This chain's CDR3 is CATSDYNRVPEAFF. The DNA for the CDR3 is TGTGCCACCAGTGACTATAACAGGGTTCCAGAAGCTTTCTTT.

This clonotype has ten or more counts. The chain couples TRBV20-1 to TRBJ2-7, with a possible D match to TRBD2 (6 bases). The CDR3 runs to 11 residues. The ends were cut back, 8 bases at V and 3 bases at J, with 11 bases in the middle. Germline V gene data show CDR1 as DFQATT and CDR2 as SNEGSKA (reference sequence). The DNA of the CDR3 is TGCAGTCCACTGGAGGGCTACGAGCAGTACTTC. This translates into CSPLEGYEQYF.

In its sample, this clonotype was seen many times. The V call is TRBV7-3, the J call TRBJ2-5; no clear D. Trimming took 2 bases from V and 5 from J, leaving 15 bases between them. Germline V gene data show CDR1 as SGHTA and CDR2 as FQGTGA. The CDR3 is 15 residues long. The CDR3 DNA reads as TGTGCCAGCAGCTTAGTACCGGGCGGTGGGGAGACCCAGTACTTC. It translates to CASSLVPGGGETQYF.

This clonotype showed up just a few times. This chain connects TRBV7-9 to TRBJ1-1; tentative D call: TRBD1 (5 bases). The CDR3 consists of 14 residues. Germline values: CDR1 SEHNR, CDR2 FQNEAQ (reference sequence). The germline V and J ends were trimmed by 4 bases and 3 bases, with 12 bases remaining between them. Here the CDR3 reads CASSSGWGDTEAFF. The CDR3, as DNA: TGTGCCAGCAGCTCAGGATGGGGGGACACTGAAGCTTTCTTT. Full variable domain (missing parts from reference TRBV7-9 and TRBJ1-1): DTGVSQNPRHKITKRGQNVTFRCDPISEHNRLYWYRQTLGQGPEFLTYFQNEAQLEKSRLLSDRFSAERPKGSFSTLEIQRTEQGDSAMYLCASSSGWGDTEAFFGQGTRLTVV.

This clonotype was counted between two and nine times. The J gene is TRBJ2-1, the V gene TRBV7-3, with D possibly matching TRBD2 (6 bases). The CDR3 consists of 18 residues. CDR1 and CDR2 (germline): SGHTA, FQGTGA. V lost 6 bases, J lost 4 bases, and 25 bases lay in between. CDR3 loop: CASSPQRPGVNSYNEQFF. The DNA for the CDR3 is TGTGCCAGCAGTCCTCAACGCCCGGGGGTAAACAGTTACAATGAGCAGTTCTTC. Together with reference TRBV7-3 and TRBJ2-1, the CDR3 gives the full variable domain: GAGVSQTPSNKVTEKGKYVELRCDPISGHTALYWYRQSLGQGPEFLIYFQGTGAADDSGLPNDRFFAVRPEGSVSTLKIQRTERGDSAVYLCASSPQRPGVNSYNEQFFGPGTRLTVL.

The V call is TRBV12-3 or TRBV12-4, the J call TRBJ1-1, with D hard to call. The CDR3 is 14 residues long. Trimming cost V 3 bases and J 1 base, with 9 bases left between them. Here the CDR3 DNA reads TGTGCCAGCAGTTTGTATGCGGGGAACACTGAAGCTTTCTTT. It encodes CASSLYAGNTEAFF.

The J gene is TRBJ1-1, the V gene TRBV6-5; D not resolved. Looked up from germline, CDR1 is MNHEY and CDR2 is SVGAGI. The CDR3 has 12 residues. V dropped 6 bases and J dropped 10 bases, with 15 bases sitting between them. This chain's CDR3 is CASSLDGRPAFF. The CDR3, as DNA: TGTGCCAGCAGCCTTGACGGCCGCCCAGCTTTCTTT.

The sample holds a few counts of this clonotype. The CDR3 coding sequence is TGTGCCAGCAGCGTAGACCGGGGACGGCATGCTTTTGAGGGCTACACCTTC. Protein product: CASSVDRGRHAFEGYTF. V usage is TRBV9 and J usage is TRBJ1-2, with D possibly matching TRBD1 (5 bases). The ends were cut back, 0 bases at V and 8 bases at J, with 23 bases in the middle. CDR3 size: 17 residues. The germline gives CDR1 SGDLS, CDR2 YYNGEE.

The CDR3 protein is CASSSLPEKLFF. The CDR3 nucleotides read TGTGCCAGCAGCAGCCTACCCGAAAAACTGTTTTTT. The chain recombines TRBV7-9 with TRBJ1-4; D remains ambiguous. The V end was cut by 5 bases, the J end by 8 bases, with 9 bases between. CDR1 is SEHNR and CDR2 is FQNEAQ in the germline V gene (reference sequence). This CDR3 contains 12 residues.

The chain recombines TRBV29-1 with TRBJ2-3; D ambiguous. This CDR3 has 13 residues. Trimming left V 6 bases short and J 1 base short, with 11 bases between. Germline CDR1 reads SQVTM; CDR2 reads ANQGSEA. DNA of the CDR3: TGCAGCGTCGGCTTAGAAGGCACAGATACGCAGTATTTT. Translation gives CSVGLEGTDTQYF.

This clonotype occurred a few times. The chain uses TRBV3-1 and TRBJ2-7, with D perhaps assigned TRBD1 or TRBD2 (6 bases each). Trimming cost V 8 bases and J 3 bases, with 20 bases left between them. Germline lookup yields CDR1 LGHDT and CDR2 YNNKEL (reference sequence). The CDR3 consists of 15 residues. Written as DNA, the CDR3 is TGTGCCAGCGGAGGGGGGACCGCAGCCCTCTACGAGCAGTACTTC. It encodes CASGGGTAALYEQYF.

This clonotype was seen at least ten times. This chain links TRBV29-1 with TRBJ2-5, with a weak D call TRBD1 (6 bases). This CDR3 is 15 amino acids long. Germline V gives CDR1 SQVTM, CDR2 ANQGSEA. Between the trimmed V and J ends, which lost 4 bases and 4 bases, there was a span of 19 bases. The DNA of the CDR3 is TGCAGCGTTGGTCTTGGGGGCAGGGCGGGAGAGACCCAGTACTTC. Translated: CSVGLGGRAGETQYF.

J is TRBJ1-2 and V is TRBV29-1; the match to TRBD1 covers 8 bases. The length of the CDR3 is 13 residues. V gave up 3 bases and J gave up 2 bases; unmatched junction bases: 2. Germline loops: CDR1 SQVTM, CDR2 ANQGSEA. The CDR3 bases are TGCAGCGTTGAGGGACAGGAGAACTATGGCTACACCTTC. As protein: CSVEGQENYGYTF. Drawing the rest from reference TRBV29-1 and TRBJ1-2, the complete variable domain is SAVISQKPSRDICQRGTSLTIQCQVDSQVTMMFWYRQQPGQSLTLIATANQGSEATYESGFVIDKFPISRPNLTFSTLTVSNMSPEDSSIYLCSVEGQENYGYTFGSGTRLTVV.

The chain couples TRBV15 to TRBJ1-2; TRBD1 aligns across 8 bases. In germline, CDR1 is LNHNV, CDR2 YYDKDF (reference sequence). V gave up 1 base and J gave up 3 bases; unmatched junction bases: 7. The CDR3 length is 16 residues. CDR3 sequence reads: CATSRARQGSYYGYTF. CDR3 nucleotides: TGTGCCACCAGCAGAGCGAGACAGGGGAGTTACTATGGCTACACCTTC.

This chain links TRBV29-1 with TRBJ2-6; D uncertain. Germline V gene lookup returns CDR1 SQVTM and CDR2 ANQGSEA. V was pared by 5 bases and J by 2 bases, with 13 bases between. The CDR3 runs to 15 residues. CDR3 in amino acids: CSVYPTTAGANVLTF. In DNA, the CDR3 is TGCAGCGTTTACCCGACGACCGCTGGGGCCAACGTCCTGACTTTC. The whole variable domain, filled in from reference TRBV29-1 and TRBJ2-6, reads SAVISQKPSRDICQRGTSLTIQCQVDSQVTMMFWYRQQPGQSLTLIATANQGSEATYESGFVIDKFPISRPNLTFSTLTVSNMSPEDSSIYLCSVYPTTAGANVLTFGAGSRLTVL.

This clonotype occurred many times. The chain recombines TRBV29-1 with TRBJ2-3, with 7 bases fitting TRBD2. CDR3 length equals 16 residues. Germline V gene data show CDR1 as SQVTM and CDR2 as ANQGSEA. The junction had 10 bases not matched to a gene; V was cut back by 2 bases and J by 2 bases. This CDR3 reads CSVEPRGDLSTDTQYF. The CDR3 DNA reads TGCAGCGTTGAACCCCGGGGGGACTTATCCACAGATACGCAGTATTTT.